These T cell receptor beta chains were read from a single sample in a study of early T cells in non-severe SARS-CoV-2 infection. A single record per CDR3 protein comes from TCRdb applying MiXCR to the 5' RACE reads. Among roughly 34,000 distinct CDR3 sequences listed, around 6.9% were seen once. Source: whole blood, taken at baseline. The receptors come from an adult who was a healthcare worker with PCR-confirmed SARS-CoV-2 infection or an uninfected control (not recorded which). Each CDR3 is given with its conserved first and last residue. Fields, in order: V gene, D gene, J gene, clone size, CDR3 protein, CDR3 DNA. D genes are given only for firm matches. For some rows the clone size is stated as once, few or many, or as a class when expanded; others skip it.

TRBV11-2	-	TRBJ2-3	medium-sized	CASSPPSSRRDTQYF	TGTGCCAGCAGCCCCCCCTCTAGCCGGCGGGATACGCAGTATTTT
TRBV6-4	-	TRBJ2-1	few	CASSKRGTDPYNEQFF	TGTGCCAGCAGCAAACGGGGGACAGATCCATACAATGAGCAGTTCTTC
TRBV20-1	-	TRBJ1-1	many	CSARRAFF	TGCAGTGCTAGACGAGCTTTCTTT
TRBV7-9	-	TRBJ1-5	-	CASSLVGLNQPQHF	TGTGCCAGCAGCTTAGTGGGGCTCAATCAGCCCCAGCATTTT
TRBV12-3/TRBV12-4	-	TRBJ1-5	-	CASSLPSGDSNQPQHF	TGTGCCAGCAGCCTCCCCAGCGGGGATAGCAATCAGCCCCAGCATTTT
TRBV6-5	TRBD2	TRBJ2-4	few	CASIPSGSLPKNIQYF	TGTGCCAGCATTCCTAGCGGGAGTTTGCCCAAAAACATTCAGTACTTC
TRBV6-2/TRBV6-3	-	TRBJ2-1	many	CASSYAEYNEQFF	TGTGCCAGCAGTTACGCAGAGTACAATGAGCAGTTCTTC
TRBV12-3/TRBV12-4	-	TRBJ1-2	many	CASSIRGWGYTF	TGTGCCAGCAGTATCAGGGGTTGGGGCTACACCTTC
TRBV4-1	TRBD1	TRBJ1-2	-	CASSLAGTGDRGYTF	TGCGCCAGCAGCCTGGCCGGGACAGGGGACCGGGGCTACACCTTC
TRBV18	-	TRBJ2-3	many	CASSPLQQGTDTQYF	TGTGCCAGCTCACCACTCCAACAGGGAACAGATACGCAGTATTTT
TRBV29-1	-	TRBJ1-2	-	CSVEEGRTDTF	TGCAGCGTTGAAGAGGGACGGACTGACACCTTC
TRBV20-1	-	TRBJ2-7	many	CSARAGYYEQYF	TGCAGTGCTAGAGCGGGGTACTACGAGCAGTACTTC
TRBV20-1	-	TRBJ1-1	-	CSVRGVRPEPPYTQGQAFF	TGCAGTGTTAGAGGGGTCCGACCGGAGCCCCCTTACACTCAAGGTCAAGCTTTCTTT
TRBV10-3	-	TRBJ1-4	many	CAISEGTGPNEKLFF	TGTGCCATCAGTGAAGGCACAGGGCCTAATGAAAAACTGTTTTTT
TRBV12-3/TRBV12-4	-	TRBJ1-1	-	CASSPSGEAFF	TGTGCCAGCAGTCCCTCCGGTGAAGCTTTCTTT
TRBV4-3	TRBD2	TRBJ2-1	many	CASSQVGLGGGGEQFF	TGCGCCAGCAGCCAAGTGGGACTAGGTGGAGGGGGTGAGCAGTTCTTC
TRBV6-5	-	TRBJ2-1	-	CASRRVQLNEQFF	TGTGCCAGCAGAAGGGTCCAGCTCAATGAGCAGTTCTTC
TRBV25-1	TRBD1	TRBJ2-3	-	CASSYRGQADTQYF	TGTGCCAGCAGTTACAGGGGGCAGGCAGATACGCAGTATTTT
TRBV2	-	TRBJ2-1	many	CASSDWASGQNEQFF	TGTGCCAGCAGTGATTGGGCTAGCGGACAGAATGAGCAGTTCTTC
TRBV20-1	TRBD1	TRBJ1-5	many	CSARDRQGWQPQHF	TGCAGTGCTAGAGACCGACAGGGATGGCAGCCCCAGCATTTT
TRBV12-5	-	TRBJ1-2	-	CASGPGQTYTYGYTF	TGTGCTAGTGGGCCCGGACAGACTTATACCTATGGCTACACCTTC
TRBV11-2	TRBD2	TRBJ2-1	many	CASSLVASGRNEQFF	TGTGCCAGCAGCTTAGTTGCTAGCGGGAGAAATGAGCAGTTCTTC
TRBV18	-	TRBJ1-1	many	CASSPMGILEGTEAFF	TGTGCCAGCTCACCAATGGGGATCCTGGAGGGGACTGAAGCTTTCTTT
TRBV9	-	TRBJ1-1	-	CASSPYPDFSRMNTEAFF	TGTGCCAGCAGCCCTTACCCCGACTTCAGTAGGATGAACACTGAAGCTTTCTTT
TRBV12-3/TRBV12-4	-	TRBJ2-1	many	CASSLEGGGPDNEQFF	TGTGCCAGCAGTTTAGAGGGGGGAGGGCCTGACAATGAGCAGTTCTTC
TRBV5-6	TRBD1	TRBJ2-4	-	CASSLVGQGDIQYF	TGTGCCAGCAGCTTGGTTGGACAGGGGGACATTCAGTACTTC
TRBV5-1	TRBD2	TRBJ2-1	many	CASSYESGRVNEQFF	TGCGCCAGCAGCTACGAAAGCGGGAGGGTAAATGAGCAGTTCTTC
TRBV5-1	-	TRBJ1-5	many	CASSLTPGGSNQPQHF	TGCGCCAGCAGCTTGACGCCGGGGGGCAGCAATCAGCCCCAGCATTTT
TRBV7-2	TRBD1	TRBJ2-7	many	CASSPGQVTYEQYF	TGTGCCAGCAGCCCGGGACAGGTCACCTACGAGCAGTACTTC
TRBV12-3/TRBV12-4	-	TRBJ2-1	many	CASRLLVPEQFF	TGTGCCAGCAGACTACTAGTTCCGGAGCAGTTCTTC
TRBV6-2/TRBV6-3	-	TRBJ1-4	-	CASRDGEKLFF	TGTGCCAGCAGGGATGGTGAAAAACTGTTTTTT
TRBV7-8	TRBD1	TRBJ1-2	-	CASSLAAPGTGGWGYTF	TGTGCCAGCAGCTTAGCGGCTCCCGGGACAGGGGGCTGGGGCTACACCTTC
TRBV12-3/TRBV12-4	-	TRBJ1-5	few	CASSFGTNQPQHF	TGTGCCAGCAGTTTTGGCACCAATCAGCCCCAGCATTTT
TRBV4-2	-	TRBJ2-5	few	CASSQDGGRETQYF	TGTGCCAGCAGCCAAGATGGAGGGAGAGAGACCCAGTACTTC
TRBV29-1	-	TRBJ1-2	many	CSVSPLNRAGYTF	TGCAGCGTTTCCCCCCTGAACAGGGCCGGCTACACCTTC
TRBV7-2	-	TRBJ2-3	few	CASSLGPTDTQYF	TGTGCCAGCAGCTTAGGGCCCACAGATACGCAGTATTTT
TRBV5-1	TRBD2	TRBJ2-5	many	CASSKRGLAETQETQYF	TGCGCCAGCAGCAAACGAGGACTAGCGGAGACACAAGAGACCCAGTACTTC
TRBV4-3	TRBD1	TRBJ1-1	-	CASSQGGQPNTEAFF	TGCGCCAGCAGCCAAGGGGGACAGCCGAACACTGAAGCTTTCTTT
TRBV20-1	TRBD2	TRBJ2-7	-	CSASRTSGRYEQYF	TGCAGTGCTAGTCGGACTAGCGGGAGATACGAGCAGTACTTC
TRBV11-3	-	TRBJ1-1	-	CASSLGRSNTEAFF	TGTGCCAGCAGCTTAGGACGGTCGAACACTGAAGCTTTCTTT
TRBV7-9	TRBD1	TRBJ2-2	many	CASEQGAVTGELFF	TGTGCCAGCGAACAGGGGGCTGTCACCGGGGAGCTGTTTTTT
TRBV5-1	-	TRBJ2-7	-	CASRGTYEQYF	TGCGCCAGCCGGGGAACCTACGAGCAGTACTTC
TRBV20-1	-	TRBJ2-7	-	CSARVQGGSGYEQYF	TGCAGTGCTAGAGTTCAGGGTGGTAGCGGCTACGAGCAGTACTTC
TRBV5-1	TRBD2	TRBJ2-3	many	CASSTEVSGRTDTQYF	TGCGCCAGCAGCACTGAAGTTAGCGGGAGGACAGATACGCAGTATTTT
TRBV27	-	TRBJ2-1	few	CASRAVNEQFF	TGTGCCAGCAGAGCGGTTAATGAGCAGTTCTTC
TRBV6-2/TRBV6-3	TRBD2	TRBJ2-1	-	CASRGLLGLADNEQFF	TGTGCCAGCAGAGGGCTCCTGGGACTAGCCGATAATGAGCAGTTCTTC
TRBV12-3/TRBV12-4	TRBD2	TRBJ2-3	few	CASSHRSRGLGIGPLSDTQYF	TGTGCCAGCAGTCATAGATCACGGGGACTAGGAATAGGCCCCCTATCAGATACGCAGTATTTT
TRBV12-3/TRBV12-4	-	TRBJ2-1	many	CASSPGSSRDEQFF	TGTGCCAGCAGCCCGGGGTCTAGTCGCGATGAGCAGTTCTTC
TRBV5-1	-	TRBJ2-5	many	CASSLERPQETQYF	TGCGCCAGCAGCTTGGAGCGGCCCCAAGAGACCCAGTACTTC
TRBV20-1	-	TRBJ2-1	-	CSANALEGVINEQFF	TGCAGTGCTAACGCCTTGGAGGGAGTAATAAATGAGCAGTTCTTC
TRBV12-3/TRBV12-4	-	TRBJ2-2	many	CASKGGRETGELFF	TGTGCCAGCAAGGGGGGCAGGGAAACCGGGGAGCTGTTTTTT
TRBV29-1	-	TRBJ2-7	-	CSVSGSSYEQYF	TGCAGCGTTAGTGGCAGCTCCTACGAGCAGTACTTC
TRBV5-1	-	TRBJ2-3	-	CASSNGLVTDTQYF	TGCGCCAGCAGCAACGGACTGGTTACAGATACGCAGTATTTT
TRBV20-1	-	TRBJ2-3	many	CSAREVSTDTQYF	TGCAGTGCTAGAGAAGTCAGCACAGATACGCAGTATTTT
TRBV28	TRBD1	TRBJ2-7	many	CASSTGQGYEQYF	TGTGCCAGCAGTACGGGACAGGGTTACGAGCAGTACTTC
TRBV5-1	-	TRBJ2-5	-	CASSWGTFETQYF	TGCGCCAGCAGCTGGGGGACCTTTGAGACCCAGTACTTC